One and the same sample provided the 20 T cell receptor beta chains below, sequenced in a study of CD8 T cells in Susac syndrome. RNA amounts of 0.5 to 1 ug underwent reverse transcription with random hexamers. TCRdb processed the immunoSEQ multiplex PCR reads anew with MiXCR; each CDR3 protein has one entry. This sample has under 200,000 distinct CDR3 sequences, with 85% to 95% found just once. Sequencing input: CD4+ T cells from PBMCs. All receptors come from a human donor with Susac syndrome.

The chain links TRBV4-3 to TRBJ2-6; 10 bases map to TRBD2. This CDR3 has 19 residues. Germline CDR1 is LGHNA and CDR2 is YSLEER. V trimming: 4 bases; J trimming: 0 bases; junction bases outside the gene matches: 9. The CDR3 is CASSPAFSGGSSGANVLTF. Here the CDR3 DNA reads TGCGCCAGCAGCCCAGCGTTTAGCGGGGGGAGCTCTGGGGCCAACGTCCTGACTTTC.

V usage is TRBV4-2 and J usage is TRBJ2-1; D may be TRBD2 (7 bases). The V end was cut by 0 bases, the J end by 3 bases, with 21 bases between. This CDR3 region has 19 residues. Germline CDR1 is LGHNA and CDR2 is YNFKEQ. The CDR3 bases are TGTGCCAGCAGCCAAGATTTTAGCGGCGGGGGCGTTCACTACAATGAGCAGTTCTTC. Amino acids: CASSQDFSGGGVHYNEQFF.

The V call is TRBV12-3 or TRBV12-4, the J call TRBJ2-7; D assignment may be TRBD1 or TRBD2 (5 bases each). The V and J ends lost 5 bases and 1 base respectively, with 15 bases between them. The CDR3 has 15 residues. CDR3 bases: TGTGCCAGCAGTGCAACCGGGACGGGTTCCTACGAGCAGTACTTC. Residues: CASSATGTGSYEQYF.

The rearrangement uses TRBV2 and TRBJ2-7, with 8 bases matching TRBD1. Germline values: CDR1 SNHLY, CDR2 FYNNEI. The junction had 10 bases not matched to a gene; V was cut back by 7 bases and J by 2 bases. The CDR3 contains 15 residues. The CDR3, as DNA: TGTGCCAGCAACGCCCGCCCGACAGGGGCCTACGAGCAGTACTTC. It encodes CASNARPTGAYEQYF.

In this sample, this clonotype turned up once. The chain joins TRBV20-1 to TRBJ2-5; 16 positions match TRBD2. The V segment lost 1 base and the J segment 4 bases; nucleotides outside the gene matches: 12. The germline V gene encodes CDR1 DFQATT and CDR2 SNEGSKA (reference sequence). There are 19 residues in the CDR3. CDR3 sequence (DNA): TGCAGTGCTAGAGCTCCGCCCGGGACTAGCGGGGGGGCAGGAGAGACCCAGTACTTC. The encoded protein is CSARAPPGTSGGAGETQYF.

The chain recombines TRBV5-1 with TRBJ2-7, with 7 bases lining up with TRBD1. V was pared by 5 bases and J by 5 bases, with 13 bases of the junction left unmatched. Germline V gives CDR1 SGHRS, CDR2 YFSETQ. The CDR3 runs 15 residues. CDR3 protein: CASRTTGASLDEQYF. CDR3 sequence (DNA): TGCGCCAGCAGGACCACAGGGGCTTCCCTGGACGAGCAGTACTTC.

The chain combines TRBV29-1 with TRBJ2-3; D gene uncertain. This CDR3 is built from 14 residues. Germline V gene data show CDR1 as SQVTM and CDR2 as ANQGSEA. The V and J ends lost 6 bases and 2 bases respectively, with 15 bases between them. The CDR3 DNA reads TGCAGCGTGGGGATCCGTGGACCCACAGATACGCAGTATTTT. This encodes CSVGIRGPTDTQYF.

This chain uses TRBV12-3 or TRBV12-4 with TRBJ2-3, with D possibly TRBD1 on 5 matching bases. The CDR3 is 13 residues long. The ends were cut back, 5 bases at V and 5 bases at J, with 11 bases in the middle. The CDR3 nucleotides are TGTGCCAGCAGTATCGGACACGTAGATACGCAGTATTTT. Translating it yields CASSIGHVDTQYF.

This clonotype was detected once. Without the conserved terminal phenylalanine or tryptophan, this CDR3 likely stems from a read error. The chain employs TRBV9 and TRBJ2-6; unclear D gene. Germline-derived CDR1 and CDR2 are SGDLS and YYNGEE. The germline V and J ends were trimmed by 0 bases and 2 bases, with 6 bases remaining between them. This CDR3 region has 15 residues. The CDR3, as DNA: TGTGCCAGCAGCGTAGAGGCAGCTGGGGCCAACGTCCTGACTTCC. Amino acid sequence: CASSVEAAGANVLTS.

The CDR3 DNA is TGTGCCAGTAGTATCTCAGCGGGGACTCAAGAGACCCAGTACTTC. Translated: CASSISAGTQETQYF. This chain links TRBV19 with TRBJ2-5, with TRBD2 identical over 7 bases. Trimming cost V 3 bases and J 2 bases; bases outside gene matches: 6. Germline V CDR1 and CDR2: LNHDA, SQIVND (reference sequence). This CDR3 is built from 15 residues.

The chain carries TRBV3-1 and TRBJ1-3, with D uncertain. CDR3 length: 14 amino acids. V was pared by 3 bases and J by 0 bases, with 6 bases between. CDR1 LGHDT and CDR2 YNNKEL come from the germline V gene (reference sequence). Written as DNA, the CDR3 is TGTGCCAGCAGCCAGACTAGCTCTGGAAACACCATATATTTT. Translating it yields CASSQTSSGNTIYF.

The chain couples TRBV29-1 to TRBJ1-6; D is undetermined. Germline values: CDR1 SQVTM, CDR2 ANQGSEA. There are 10 residues in the CDR3. V dropped 8 bases and J dropped 13 bases, with 12 bases sitting between them. CDR3 sequence (DNA): TGCAGCCCGATCAATGGGCCCCTCCACTTT. Translation: CSPINGPLHF.

The genes are TRBV25-1 and TRBJ2-3, with no clear D. Germline CDR1 and CDR2: MGHDK and SYGVNS. CDR3 length equals 15 residues. V lost 4 bases and J lost 0, with 11 bases in between. The CDR3 spells CASSGHLSSTDTQYF. As DNA, the CDR3 is TGTGCCAGCAGTGGTCACCTCTCTAGCACAGATACGCAGTATTTT.

The rearrangement joins TRBV25-1 to TRBJ1-6; D is perhaps TRBD1 (6 bases). V shed 9 bases and J shed 0 bases, with 18 bases lying between them. The germline CDR1 and CDR2 sequences are MGHDK and SYGVNS. The CDR3 is 17 amino acids. CDR3 loop: CASQTQGSSSYNSPLHF. The CDR3 DNA sequence: TGTGCCAGTCAAACCCAGGGGTCAAGCTCCTATAATTCACCCCTCCACTTT.

V usage is TRBV20-1 and J usage is TRBJ2-4, with TRBD1 identical over 7 bases. Germline V gene sequence: CDR1 DFQATT, CDR2 SNEGSKA (reference sequence). The CDR3 is 15 residues long. V was clipped by 0 bases and J by 4 bases; unmatched bases: 6. The CDR3, as DNA: TGCAGTGCTAGAGATCTAGGGGACAGTAAAAACATTCAGTACTTC. It translates to CSARDLGDSKNIQYF.

The chain carries TRBV2 and TRBJ2-5, with 7 bases matching TRBD1. J gave up 1 base and V 7 bases, and 3 bases lay outside the gene matches. The CDR3 length is 13 residues. Per the germline V gene, CDR1 is SNHLY and CDR2 is FYNNEI. This chain's CDR3 is CASIRDSQETQYF. The CDR3 nucleotides read TGTGCCAGCATCCGGGACAGCCAAGAGACCCAGTACTTC. The complete variable domain, with remaining parts taken from reference TRBV2 and TRBJ2-5, reads EPEVTQTPSHQVTQMGQEVILRCVPISNHLYFYWYRQILGQKVEFLVSFYNNEISEKSEIFDDQFSVERPDGSNFTLKIRSTKLEDSAMYFCASIRDSQETQYFGPGTRLLVL.

This clonotype appeared a single time. The chain recombines TRBV20-1 with TRBJ2-1; 10 bases are shared with TRBD2. The CDR3 covers 17 residues. The V and J ends lost 0 bases and 10 bases, in that order; junction bases with no gene match: 15. Germline V gene sequence: CDR1 DFQATT, CDR2 SNEGSKA (reference sequence). CDR3 loop: CSARDPSGAGGPEEQFF. DNA for the CDR3: TGCAGTGCTAGAGATCCGAGTGGAGCGGGGGGGCCGGAAGAGCAGTTCTTC.

This chain connects TRBV7-2 to TRBJ2-6; D gene ambiguous. Trimming shortened V by 1 base and J by 5 bases, and 0 bases separated the two germline ends. CDR1 and CDR2 from the germline V gene are SGHTA and FQGNSA. The CDR3 length is 12 residues. The CDR3 nucleotides are TGTGCCAGCAGCTTAGGGGCCAACGTCCTGACTTTC. It encodes CASSLGANVLTF.

The rearrangement links TRBV7-2 to TRBJ2-5; 8 nucleotides line up with TRBD2. Germline CDR1 and CDR2: SGHTA and FQGNSA. Trimming took 7 bases from V and 2 from J; bases not matched to a gene: 6. The CDR3 spans 14 residues. CDR3 coding DNA: TGTGCCAGCAACGGGGGGGCGGGTCAAGAGACCCAGTACTTC. Amino acid sequence: CASNGGAGQETQYF.

This clonotype appeared a single time. V gene TRBV7-3 combines with J gene TRBJ2-7, with TRBD1 matching over 9 bases. Unmatched junction bases numbered 6, after V lost 5 bases and J lost 1 base. CDR3 length equals 15 residues. Germline assignment: CDR1 SGHTA and CDR2 FQGTGA. The CDR3 nucleotides read TGTGCCAGCAGCCTCCGACAGGGGGGGTCCTACGAGCAGTACTTC. Encoded protein: CASSLRQGGSYEQYF.